This T cell receptor (beta chain) came from a study of blood T cell repertoires in COVID-19. Original analysis: Amplified reference gene primers provided the basis for estimating nucleated cell counts. TCRdb's copy holds only in-frame clones and misses some; the assay was immunoSEQ multiplex PCR. V and J calls and clone size follow that table, whereas D and trimming were derived from the DNA. The data show approximately 200,000 clones, with less than 90% seen just once and roughly 4.5% held by the top ten. This clone turned up a few times. The receptor was derived from a woman in her twenties or thirties who had been exposed to COVID-19. The material sequenced was PBMCs or T cells enriched from blood (not recorded which).

The CDR3 loop is CASSYSGTTYGYTF. The CDR3 nucleotides read TGTGCCAGCAGTTACTCCGGGACAACCTATGGCTACACCTTC. The rearrangement joins TRBV6-5 to TRBJ1-2, with D possibly being TRBD1 (6 bases). CDR3 length equals 14 residues. The V end lost 0 bases, the J end lost 4 bases, and 9 bases lay between the germline ends. Germline V gives CDR1 MNHEY, CDR2 SVGAGI.